This T cell receptor beta chain derives from a study of cytomegalovirus exposure and HLA in healthy donors (dated by TCRdb to the late 2010s). With respect to the entire study: In an earlier analysis of approximately 640 of the donors, 276 Gb of sequence data and roughly 100 million unique TCR beta sequences from roughly 190 million T cells were reported. High-throughput TCR immunosequencing, statistical association of individual TCRs with disease status, and machine learning were combined to predict cytomegalovirus infection status. The study was designed to test whether signatures of past pathogen exposure could be identified by cataloging public T cell receptors. In the later analysis, no new phenotypic data were used to find candidate immune exposures; instead, reliance was placed on TCR beta sequences and their occurrence across donors. Donor age, sex, ethnicity and CMV serostatus were compiled alongside the repertoire data. A separate validation cohort of approximately 130 different subjects was used in addition to the roughly 670-subject first cohort. In a later genetic analysis, genome-wide SNP genotypes for about three fifths of the roughly 670 donors were used, and that subset was treated as a discovery cohort. An earlier analysis of a few hundred of the donors applied high-throughput TCR beta sequencing to assess whether each TCR beta V gene segment acted as functional or pseudogenic. Of the 300 to 400 genotyped donors, about 80% fell in the genetic ancestry cluster associated with self-reported Caucasian donors. In a later analysis, previously published TCR beta repertoires from fewer than 750 donors were re-analyzed and high-resolution HLA genotyping was added so that TCR occurrence patterns could be studied. Typing coverage differed by locus: A, B, C, DRB1 and DQB1 were typed in about 620-640 donors, DQA1 in 500 to 550, DPA1 in approximately 610, and DPB1 in just under 490. An early release covering roughly 600 HLA-typed donors comprised about 290 gigabases of sequencing data and approximately 80 million unique TCR sequences. Using immunosequencing, the study profiled T cell repertoires from approximately 700 subjects and related those repertoires to cytomegalovirus serostatus. All discovery cohort repertoires had been generated using a single sequencing platform. Among 300 to 450 genotyped donors of the cohort, an average of approximately 230,000 unique TCR beta nucleotide sequences were sequenced per donor, roughly 18% of them non-productive. Several DR-DQ haplotypes were treated as single units for association and clustering because of strong linkage in the cohort. Both class I and class II loci were covered by HLA typing, at four-digit resolution. The paper's findings and limits, for the study overall: A further reported finding was that TCR beta sequences accurately predicted the HLA-A and HLA-B alleles for most subjects in the first cohort. In an earlier analysis of some 640 of the donors, most TCR beta V segments were observed in productive rearrangements about 87% or about 30% of the time, broadly matching IMGT annotations. Several of the top co-occurrence clusters appeared to be linked to parvovirus B19, influenza, CMV and Epstein-Barr virus, according to a later analysis. The 87-base-pair reads could not distinguish some IMGT-functional V segments, including TRBV6-2 and TRBV6-3, so those segments were excluded. In a later analysis, TCR association rates were found to vary across HLA loci, with the most associated TCRs seen for DRB1 alleles and the fewest for HLA-C alleles. Linkage disequilibrium might explain the correlated functional status among segregating V segments, but an unknown experimental factor could not be excluded. Seventeen rarely observed V segments, including chromosome 9 orphons, were excluded from the earlier analysis of almost 600 of the donors because counts were too low. In a later genetic analysis, a missense DCLRE1C variant was associated with V-gene and J-gene trimming of TCR beta chains, and the association was replicated in an independent cohort. In a later analysis, most CMV-associated TCR beta chains were found to appear HLA-restricted, with HLA associations seemingly driven largely by CMV exposure. CMV serostatus was the only immune exposure information available for the cohort. Across donors, most TCR sequences were observed very rarely, whereas some public TCRs were present in many individuals. A few of the identified cytomegalovirus-associated TCR beta chains were confirmed in vitro to be specific for cytomegalovirus antigens. Cytomegalovirus status was reported to be diagnosed by the classifier with high specificity and sensitivity in both the original and validation cohorts. According to the authors, the approach could potentially be generalized to other disease states and immunological phenotypes. Strong co-occurrence of HLA alleles, especially DR and DQ, made assigning TCR associations to individual alleles difficult. In this cohort, only TCR beta chains were sequenced, and detectable features were limited by the absence of alpha or paired-chain data. In the study, some 160 TCR beta chains were listed as associated with cytomegalovirus. According to a later genetic analysis, donors in an Asian-associated ancestry cluster had fewer N-insertions in productive TCRs than the approximately 670-donor mean. In a later analysis, some 17,000 TCR beta sequences were associated with specific HLA alleles at a false discovery rate of 0.05. In a later analysis, HLA-associated TCR beta chains showed more clonal expansion and lower generation probabilities than non-associated chains that were equally common. Sequencing depth was assumed to be roughly uniform across donors in the presence/absence analyses, though that assumption may not hold. The sequencing pipeline was judged likely to have produced a cluster of highly shared sequence variants as a technical artifact. Because some donors lacked HLA typing at each locus, the association tests relied only on the typed subset.

The library was obtained by the immunoSEQ multiplex PCR assay. For the multiplex PCR, a mixture combining 60 forward primers for TCR Vbeta segments and 13 reverse primers for TCR Jbeta segments was used. The CDR3 region of rearranged TCR beta genes was amplified from genomic DNA with a multiplex PCR assay. The amplified TCR beta libraries were sequenced on the Illumina HiSeq System as 87-base-pair reads. The published analysis was carried out like this. A later analysis counted about 80 million unique TCR beta chains across the 550 to 700 repertoires, and about 10 million of these chains were shared by at least two donors. A nearest-neighbor algorithm error-corrected the raw reads and collapsed the reads into unique sequences, merging closely related sequences to remove PCR and sequencing errors. Alignment of CDR3 sequences to IMGT reference sequences was used to assign V, D and J gene segments. For a sequence to be retained, at least a six-nucleotide match to both a V gene segment and a J gene segment was required. A rearrangement was called productive if the CDR3 had no stop codons and remained in frame with V and J, and every other rearrangement was called non-productive. Following IMGT convention, CDR3 was defined as the stretch from the second conserved V-encoded cysteine to the conserved J-encoded phenylalanine. In an earlier analysis of around 540 of the donors, sequences lacking an unambiguous match to a single V gene segment were excluded. In an earlier analysis of roughly 600 of the donors, a V segment was called functional when productive rearrangements were above 56.7%, and segregating when the standard deviation between donors exceeded 5%. A statistical classification framework was developed to diagnose cytomegalovirus status using the catalog of TCR beta chain sequences. A later analysis assigned V and J genes by comparing TCR nucleotide sequences with IMGT/GENE-DB human TR gene sequences. Using the TCRdist pipeline, a later analysis assigned CDR3 sequences along with most-parsimonious VDJ recombination scenarios. In a later analysis, each TCR beta chain was defined by its CDR3 amino acid sequence together with its V-gene family, and reads lacking a unique V-gene family were excluded. As a way to deal with suspected cross-contamination and a sequencing artifact, a later analysis dropped 500 to 700 nucleotide sequences that were highly shared and had low generation probability. In a later analysis, a clonal expansion index was calculated for each public chain from normalized within-repertoire ranks of inferred template counts. In a later analysis, generation probabilities were computed using a VDJ recombination model fitted to out-of-frame rearrangements, and the results were checked against IGoR. In a later analysis, hypergeometric tests were used to score TCR-TCR, TCR-HLA and TCR-CMV co-occurrence, with a repertoire-size bias correction applied to TCR pairs. False discovery rates were estimated in a later analysis by permuting HLA or CMV assignments 20 times. A later analysis grouped co-occurring TCRs with DBSCAN, adding TCRdist sequence similarity when clustering within HLA-allele-positive subsets. For co-occurrence clustering, repertoires with fewer than 30,000 or more than 120,000 public chains were excluded, along with five or six repertoires with anomalous nucleotide sharing. Held by TCRdb, this immuneACCESS table contains in-frame sequences only and omits some clones. Under half of the omission traces to an unresolved V gene where checked; the cause of the rest is unknown. V and J calls and clone size follow that table, whereas D and trimming were derived from the DNA. This sample is represented by about 140,000 clones; around 84% of them were singletons. The ten largest account for less than 3% of the sample.

The CDR3 covers 17 residues, taking in both the cysteine and the phenylalanine. The only DNA kept is the CDR3, 51 bases in frame from the first base. The germline V end is reduced by 4 bases and the J end by 4 bases; junction bases left unmatched: 6. From a lookup of the germline V gene, CDR1 and CDR2 are SGHRS and YFSETQ. On this clone: Its recognized antigen is unknown. Per-nucleotide qualities are absent, and no much larger clonotype sits a single base away.

The cohort comprised 550 to 700 healthy bone marrow donors. Cohort members were all nominally healthy when sampled, although unrecorded immune exposures were likely present. The donor was CMV seronegative and belonged to the group of 380 or so seronegative cohort members. Each donor provided a peripheral blood sample, and peripheral blood mononuclear cells were used for TCR beta sequencing. The Qiagen DNeasy Blood Extraction Kit was used to extract genomic DNA from the blood cell samples. Recombination connected TRBV5-1 to TRBJ2-2, and 14 bases in between align with TRBD2. This TCR came from a man over 45 in good health and CMV-seronegative. The sample was PBMCs. The DNA sequence is given as TGCGCCAGCAGCAAGGGACTAGCGGGAGTGGGCACCGGGGAGCTGTTTTTT. This encodes CASSKGLAGVGTGELFF.